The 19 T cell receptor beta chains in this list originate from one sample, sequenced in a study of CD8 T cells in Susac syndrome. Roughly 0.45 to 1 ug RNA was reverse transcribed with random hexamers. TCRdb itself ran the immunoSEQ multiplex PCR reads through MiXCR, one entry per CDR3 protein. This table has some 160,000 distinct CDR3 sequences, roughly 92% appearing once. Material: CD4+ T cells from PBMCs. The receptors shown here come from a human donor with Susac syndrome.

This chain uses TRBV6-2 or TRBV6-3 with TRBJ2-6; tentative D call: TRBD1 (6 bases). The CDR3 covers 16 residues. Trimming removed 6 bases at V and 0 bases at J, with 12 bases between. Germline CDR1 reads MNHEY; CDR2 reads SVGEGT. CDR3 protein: CASSQQGRSGANVLTF. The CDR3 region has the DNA TGTGCCAGCAGCCAACAGGGTCGCTCTGGGGCCAACGTCCTGACTTTC.

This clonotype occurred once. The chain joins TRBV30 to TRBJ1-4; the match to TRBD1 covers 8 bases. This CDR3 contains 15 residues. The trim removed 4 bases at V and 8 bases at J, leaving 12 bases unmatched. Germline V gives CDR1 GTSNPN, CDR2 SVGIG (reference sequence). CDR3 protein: CAWTSRTGRGEKLFF. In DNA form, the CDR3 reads TGTGCCTGGACCTCGAGGACAGGGCGAGGAGAAAAACTGTTTTTT.

CDR3 loop: CAWSTRDANYGYTF. The CDR3 DNA is TGTGCCTGGAGTACCCGCGACGCCAACTATGGCTACACCTTC. The rearrangement links TRBV30 to TRBJ1-2; D remains ambiguous. V was cut by 2 bases and J by 2 bases, with 12 bases left in between. This CDR3 has 14 amino acids. Looked up from germline, CDR1 is GTSNPN and CDR2 is SVGIG (reference sequence).

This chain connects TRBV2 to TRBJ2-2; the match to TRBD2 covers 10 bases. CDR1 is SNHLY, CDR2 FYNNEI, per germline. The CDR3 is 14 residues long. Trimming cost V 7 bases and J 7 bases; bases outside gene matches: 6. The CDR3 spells CASNGLAAGGELFF. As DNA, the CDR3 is TGTGCCAGCAACGGACTAGCGGCCGGCGGGGAGCTGTTTTTT.

The CDR3 region is CASGRAGANVLTF. CDR3 nucleotides: TGTGCCAGCGGAAGAGCGGGGGCCAACGTCCTGACTTTC. This chain links TRBV7-9 with TRBJ2-6; D gene uncertain. CDR3 length: 13 residues. Germline loops: CDR1 SEHNR, CDR2 FQNEAQ (reference sequence). V lost 8 bases and J lost 4, with 9 bases in between.

The CDR3: CASSEERGNTGELFF. CDR3 DNA sequence: TGTGCCAGCAGTGAAGAGCGGGGCAACACCGGGGAGCTGTTTTTT. The chain employs TRBV25-1 and TRBJ2-2; 7 positions agree with TRBD2. Trimming at V came to 2 bases and at J to 2 bases, leaving 2 bases not matched to a gene. CDR1 and CDR2 (germline): MGHDK, SYGVNS. The CDR3 has 15 residues. The full variable domain, with the rest looked up from reference TRBV25-1 and TRBJ2-2, is EADIYQTPRYLVIGTGKKITLECSQTMGHDKMYWYQQDPGMELHLIHYSYGVNSTEKGDLSSESTVSRIRTEHFPLTLESARPSHTSQYLCASSEERGNTGELFFGEGSRLTVL.

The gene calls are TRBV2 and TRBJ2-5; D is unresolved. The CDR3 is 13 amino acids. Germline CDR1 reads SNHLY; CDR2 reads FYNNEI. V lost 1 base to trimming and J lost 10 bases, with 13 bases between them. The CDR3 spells CASSEVRRSDQYF. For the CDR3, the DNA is TGTGCCAGCAGTGAAGTGAGGCGTTCGGACCAGTACTTC.

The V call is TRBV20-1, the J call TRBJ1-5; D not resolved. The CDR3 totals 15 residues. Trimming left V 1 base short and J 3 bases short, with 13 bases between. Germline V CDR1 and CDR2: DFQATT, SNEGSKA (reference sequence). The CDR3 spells CSARVARKPNQPQHF. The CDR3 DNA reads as TGCAGTGCTAGAGTGGCCAGGAAACCCAATCAGCCCCAGCATTTT.

The CDR3 bases are TGCAGTGCTGGGGGTCAAGCGGGGGGGCACGACGAGCAGTACTTC. Encoded protein: CSAGGQAGGHDEQYF. This sequence joins TRBV20-1 and TRBJ2-7; 10 bases are a match to TRBD2. Germline lookup yields CDR1 DFQATT and CDR2 SNEGSKA (reference sequence). This CDR3 is built from 15 residues. J gave up 5 bases and V 5 bases, and 12 bases lay outside the gene matches.

The DNA for the CDR3 is TGCAGTGCTAGAGATTCAGCTAGGGGAGAGACCCAGTACTTC. Encoded protein: CSARDSARGETQYF. The J gene is TRBJ2-5, the V gene TRBV20-1, with D maybe TRBD1 (5 bases). The CDR3 totals 14 residues. Trimming stripped 0 bases from V and 4 bases from J, with 12 bases between. Germline-derived CDR1 and CDR2 are DFQATT and SNEGSKA (reference sequence).

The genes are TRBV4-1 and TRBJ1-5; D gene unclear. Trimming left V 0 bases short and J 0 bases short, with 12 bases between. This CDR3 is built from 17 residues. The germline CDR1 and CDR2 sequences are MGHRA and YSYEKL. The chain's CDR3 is CASSQDAGRDSNQPQHF. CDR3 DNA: TGCGCCAGCAGCCAAGATGCAGGTCGGGATAGCAATCAGCCCCAGCATTTT.

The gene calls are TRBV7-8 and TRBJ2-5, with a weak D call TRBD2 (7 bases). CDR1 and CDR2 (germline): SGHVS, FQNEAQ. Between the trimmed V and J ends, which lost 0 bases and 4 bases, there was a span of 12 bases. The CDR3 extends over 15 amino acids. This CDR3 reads CASSLAGGGRETQYF. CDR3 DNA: TGTGCCAGCAGCTTAGCGGGCGGGGGCCGAGAGACCCAGTACTTC.

CDR3 nucleotides: TGCAGCGTTTCCACCGCACAGGAAAAAGAGACCCAGTACTTC. Its protein is CSVSTAQEKETQYF. V is TRBV29-1 and J is TRBJ2-5; possibly TRBD1 for D (5 bases). V dropped 5 bases and J dropped 3 bases, with 16 bases sitting between them. The CDR3 sequence is 14 residues long. Per germline, CDR1 SQVTM and CDR2 ANQGSEA.

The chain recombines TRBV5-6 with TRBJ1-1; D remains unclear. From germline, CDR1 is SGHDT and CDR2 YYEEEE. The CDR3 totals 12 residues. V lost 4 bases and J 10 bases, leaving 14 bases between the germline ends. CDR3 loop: CASSPSGRGAFF. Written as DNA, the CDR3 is TGTGCCAGCAGCCCTTCAGGCCGTGGAGCTTTCTTT.

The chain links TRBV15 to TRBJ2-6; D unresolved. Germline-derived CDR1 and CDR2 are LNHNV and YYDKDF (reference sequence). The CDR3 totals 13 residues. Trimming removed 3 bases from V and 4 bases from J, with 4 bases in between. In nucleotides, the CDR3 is TGTGCCACCAGCAGCCGAGGGGCCAACGTCCTGACTTTC. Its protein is CATSSRGANVLTF.

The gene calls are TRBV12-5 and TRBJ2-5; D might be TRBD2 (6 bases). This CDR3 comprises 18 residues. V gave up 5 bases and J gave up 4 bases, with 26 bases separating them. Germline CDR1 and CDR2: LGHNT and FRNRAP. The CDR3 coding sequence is TGTGCTAGTGGTCTGGGGGGTCGCGGCACTAGACGTGCAGAGACCCAGTACTTC. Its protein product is CASGLGGRGTRRAETQYF. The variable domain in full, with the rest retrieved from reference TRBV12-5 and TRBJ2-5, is DARVTQTPRHKVTEMGQEVTMRCQPILGHNTVFWYRQTMMQGLELLAYFRNRAPLDDSGMPKDRFSAEMPDATLATLKIQPSEPRDSAVYFCASGLGGRGTRRAETQYFGPGTRLLVL.

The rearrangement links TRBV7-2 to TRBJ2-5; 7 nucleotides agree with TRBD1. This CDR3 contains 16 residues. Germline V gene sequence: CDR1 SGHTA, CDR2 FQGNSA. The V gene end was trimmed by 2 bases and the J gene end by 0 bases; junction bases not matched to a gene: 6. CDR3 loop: CASSLRWGQNQETQYF. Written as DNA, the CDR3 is TGTGCCAGCAGCTTAAGATGGGGACAGAACCAAGAGACCCAGTACTTC.

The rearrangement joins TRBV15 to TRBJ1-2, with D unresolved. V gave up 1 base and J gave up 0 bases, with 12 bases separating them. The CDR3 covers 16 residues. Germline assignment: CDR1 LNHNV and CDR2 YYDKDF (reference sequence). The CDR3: CATSRGGGVTNYGYTF. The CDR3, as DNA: TGTGCCACCAGCAGAGGGGGAGGAGTGACTAACTATGGCTACACCTTC.

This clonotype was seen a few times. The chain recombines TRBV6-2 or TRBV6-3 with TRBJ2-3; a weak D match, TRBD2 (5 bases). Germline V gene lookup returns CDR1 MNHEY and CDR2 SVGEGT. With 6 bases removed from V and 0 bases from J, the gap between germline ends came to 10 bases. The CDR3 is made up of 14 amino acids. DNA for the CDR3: TGTGCCAGCAGAGGCGGGCTTAGCACAGATACGCAGTATTTT. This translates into CASRGGLSTDTQYF.